The clone carrying this T cell receptor beta chain was seen a handful of times. No antigen is known for it. The data were taken from a study of beta chain features in type 1 diabetes. The wider study: Age, gender, cell numbers and subset yield matched between patients and controls. General study findings and limits: Reads derived from cDNA could over-represent cells showing high TCR expression. Patients with type 1 diabetes carried fewer insertions and had more deletions at their VDJ junctions. Researchers report that Type 1 diabetes patients had moderately but significantly shorter TCRB CDR3s across all four CD4+ subsets.

Populations isolated by sorting all had purity greater than 95%. V lost 6 bases to trimming and J lost 7 bases, with 13 bases between them. CDR1 PRHDT and CDR2 FYEKMQ come from the germline V gene (reference sequence). This CDR3 comprises 13 residues. Expressed TCRB transcripts were sequenced because the entire RNA isolate underwent reverse transcription. Sequencing used immunoSEQ multiplex PCR; TCRdb keeps in-frame clones, though not all of them. In the table there are hundreds of thousands of clones, around 15% of which are singletons. Sequencing input: naive CD4+ T cells from blood. The V and J genes are TRBV13 and TRBJ2-1; maybe TRBD1 (5 bases). The sequence was obtained from a man younger than 35 with type 1 diabetes. The chain's CDR3 is CASRWTQGNEQFF. CDR3 bases: TGTGCCAGCAGATGGACGCAGGGTAATGAGCAGTTCTTC. The variable domain in full, with the rest retrieved from reference TRBV13 and TRBJ2-1, is AAGVIQSPRHLIKEKRETATLKCYPIPRHDTVYWYQQGPGQDPQFLISFYEKMQSDKGSIPDRFSAQQFSDYHSELNMSSLELGDSALYFCASRWTQGNEQFFGPGTRLTVL.